The following is a TCR beta chain sequence with its context. Its antigen is still unknown. The CDR3 totals 17 residues. Germline V gene sequence: CDR1 MNHNS, CDR2 SASEGT. Trimming took 7 bases from V and 0 from J; bases not matched to a gene: 11. Researchers collected ten milliliters of peripheral blood from every single donor. This sample is part of a study of blood T cells in healthy people across ages. Whole-study findings and limits: Strong correlation was found linking TCR beta diversity to naive T cell percentage. Roughly linearly, TCR beta diversity per million T cells fell as age increased. Researchers deemed the diversity estimates from one million T cells underestimates.

With a J-beta primer mix and a sample-barcoded 5' primer, a second PCR ran about 7 to 12 cycles. TCRdb processed the 5' RACE reads anew with MiXCR; each CDR3 protein has one entry. The sample contains 650,000 to 1,000,000 distinct CDR3 sequences, under 40% of which appear only once. The sequence was collected from a man aged 18 to 29 in good health. Source material: blood. The chain recombines TRBV6-1 with TRBJ2-7; 11 nucleotides align to TRBD2. Here the CDR3 DNA reads TGTGCCAGCAAAACTAGCGGGAGACACGGGGGCTCCTACGAGCAGTACTTC. It codes for CASKTSGRHGGSYEQYF.